Included here is one T cell receptor beta chain sequence, with context. The antigen is undetermined. The CDR3 contains 15 residues. Germline lookup yields CDR1 SEHNR and CDR2 FQNEAQ (reference sequence). The V end lost 1 base, the J end lost 2 bases, and 12 bases lay between the germline ends. The data originate from a study of blood T cells in healthy people across ages. Study observations and caveats: The unsorted PBMCs prevented any conclusive comparison of naive versus antigen-experienced cells. With age, beta diversity per million T cells declined roughly linearly, significantly by roughly 40.

Each donor supplied roughly 9.2 milliliters of peripheral blood. Primers used in a second PCR of about 7 to 12 cycles were a sample-barcoded 5' primer and a J-beta primer mix. A single record per CDR3 protein comes from TCRdb applying MiXCR to the 5' RACE reads. The sample lists over 750,000 distinct CDR3 sequences, 20% to 30% occurring once. The same sample was also studied in work on T cells of mothers and their children. In that study: Across the analysis, no persistent microchimeric T cell clones were detected.

Sequenced input: blood. The receptor comes from a boy younger than 18 in good health. The J gene is TRBJ2-7, the V gene TRBV7-9; a possible D gene is TRBD2 (5 bases). The CDR3 is CASSLVSGITYEQYF. Written as DNA, the CDR3 is TGTGCCAGCAGCTTAGTATCCGGGATCACCTACGAGCAGTACTTC.